One sample yielded the 5 T cell receptor beta chains listed below, sequenced in a study of cytomegalovirus exposure and HLA in healthy donors. PCR primers comprised 60 Vbeta and 13 Jbeta primers. The method was immunoSEQ multiplex PCR; TCRdb's version includes in-frame clones alone and lacks a portion of them. The sample carries some 150,000 clones, 70% to 85% recorded once. Material for sequencing was PBMCs. All receptors come from a man aged 35-49 years in good health and CMV-seronegative.

Many counts were recorded for this clone. The rearrangement joins TRBV6-4 to TRBJ2-6, with 8 bases identical to TRBD1. CDR1 and CDR2 (germline): MRHNA, SNTAGT. The V segment lost 2 bases and the J segment 2 bases; nucleotides outside the gene matches: 8. The length of the CDR3 is 18 residues. The chain's CDR3 is CASSDQVPGGPGANVLTF. DNA for the CDR3: TGTGCCAGCAGTGACCAGGTTCCAGGGGGCCCTGGGGCCAACGTCCTGACTTTC.

CDR3 amino acids: CASKGLTGLAYEQYF. The CDR3 nucleotides are TGTGCCAGCAAAGGACTGACAGGGTTAGCCTACGAGCAGTACTTC. This rearrangement joins TRBV27 to TRBJ2-5; TRBD1 aligns across 7 bases. The end of the DNA is better explained by TRBJ2-7, so the J call may be wrong. Per germline, CDR1 MNHEY and CDR2 SMNVEV (reference sequence). This CDR3 spans 15 amino acids.

The chain is built from TRBV7-3 and TRBJ2-1, with 7 bases fitting TRBD2. CDR3 size: 12 residues. CDR1 is SGHTA and CDR2 is FQGTGA in the germline V gene. V lost 4 bases, J lost 8 bases, and 2 bases stayed unmatched. The CDR3 bases are TGTGCCAGCAGCTACGGACTAGATGAGCAGTTCTTC. This sequence encodes CASSYGLDEQFF. Looking up the rest from reference TRBV7-3 and TRBJ2-1 gives the full variable domain: GAGVSQTPSNKVTEKGKYVELRCDPISGHTALYWYRQSLGQGPEFLIYFQGTGAADDSGLPNDRFFAVRPEGSVSTLKIQRTERGDSAVYLCASSYGLDEQFFGPGTRLTVL.

The J gene is TRBJ1-5, the V gene TRBV21-1; the table gives TRBD1 as D, unverified against the DNA. TRBV21-1 is flagged as a pseudogene. CDR3 length: 15 residues. The DNA of the CDR3 is TGTGCCAGCAAGAGTTCCTTCAGGGATAGTCAGCCCCAGCATTTT. It codes for CASKSSFRDSQPQHF.

This chain links TRBV2 with TRBJ2-1; a weak D match, TRBD2 (6 bases). There are 12 residues in the CDR3. Deletions cut 2 bases from V and 10 bases from J, with 9 bases between. Per the germline V gene, CDR1 is SNHLY and CDR2 is FYNNEI. CDR3 in amino acids: CASSEIAGEQFF. The CDR3 DNA is TGTGCCAGCAGTGAAATTGCGGGGGAGCAGTTCTTC.